This TCR beta chain was sequenced for a study of vaccination and CD4 T cells after COVID-19. Study background: Cultures serving as controls received a peptide pool (CEFX or HIV-1 Nef) or no peptide.

In the case of this clonotype: Its antigen is still unknown.

Sample time point: late sampling 161 to 241 days after vaccination in a few convalescent patients. Documented treatment: roughly 10-day PBMC culture with coronavirus spike peptide pools or control peptides (ViraFEST assay). Sequencing of cultured CD4+ T cell DNA used the Oncomine TCR Beta short-read assay. Each CDR3 protein gets one entry after TCRdb re-called the PCR reads with MiXCR. This repertoire shows around 16,000 distinct CDR3 sequences, around 50% found once; its top ten account for approximately 15%. V shed 9 bases, J shed 1 base, and the junction held 4 bases outside the gene matches. Germline CDR1 is KGHDR and CDR2 is SFDVKD. The CDR3 sequence is 13 residues long.

The material was CD4+ T cells from blood, cultured in vitro, obtained about 7 months after SARS-CoV-2 vaccination. This sequence originates from a human donor who had recovered from COVID-19. The rearrangement joins TRBV24-1 to TRBJ2-7; 8 nucleotides agree with TRBD1. The DNA of the CDR3 is TGTGCCACCGGACAGGGTGGGTCCTACGAGCAGTACTTC. It specifies CATGQGGSYEQYF.